The 3 T cell receptor beta chains below were found in one sample sequenced in a study of beta chain features in type 1 diabetes. Expressed TCRB transcripts were sequenced because the entire RNA isolate underwent reverse transcription. TCRdb keeps only in-frame clones here, not all; method: immunoSEQ multiplex PCR. The table includes about 140,000 clones, less than 10% detected once. Sequenced: central memory CD4+ T cells from blood. These receptors were taken from a woman aged 40 to 55 in good health.

The chain uses TRBV5-6 and TRBJ2-7; perhaps TRBD1 as D (5 bases). The ends were cut back, 0 bases at V and 2 bases at J, with 12 bases in the middle. CDR1 and CDR2 (germline): SGHDT, YYEEEE. The CDR3 has 15 residues. The CDR3 bases are TGTGCCAGCAGCTTGGTCGGCAGGGCGGCCTACGAGCAGTACTTC. This translates into CASSLVGRAAYEQYF.

In its sample, this clone was seen a few times. The chain joins TRBV7-9 to TRBJ1-6; D is undetermined. The CDR3 is 16 residues long. V lost 5 bases and J 6 bases, leaving 17 bases between the germline ends. Germline V gene data show CDR1 as SEHNR and CDR2 as FQNEAQ (reference sequence). CDR3 in amino acids: CASSPSGPRTNSPLHF. The CDR3 DNA follows: TGTGCCAGCAGCCCGAGTGGTCCCCGAACTAATTCACCCCTCCACTTT.

This clone was counted a few times. The genes are TRBV6-5 and TRBJ2-6, with 7 positions matching TRBD1. V lost 4 bases to trimming and J lost 1 base; unmatched junction nucleotides: 1. This CDR3 region has 15 residues. Germline lookup yields CDR1 MNHEY and CDR2 SVGAGI. The CDR3 DNA is TGTGCCAGCAGTTCGACAGGGTCTGGGGCCAACGTCCTGACTTTC. Protein: CASSSTGSGANVLTF.